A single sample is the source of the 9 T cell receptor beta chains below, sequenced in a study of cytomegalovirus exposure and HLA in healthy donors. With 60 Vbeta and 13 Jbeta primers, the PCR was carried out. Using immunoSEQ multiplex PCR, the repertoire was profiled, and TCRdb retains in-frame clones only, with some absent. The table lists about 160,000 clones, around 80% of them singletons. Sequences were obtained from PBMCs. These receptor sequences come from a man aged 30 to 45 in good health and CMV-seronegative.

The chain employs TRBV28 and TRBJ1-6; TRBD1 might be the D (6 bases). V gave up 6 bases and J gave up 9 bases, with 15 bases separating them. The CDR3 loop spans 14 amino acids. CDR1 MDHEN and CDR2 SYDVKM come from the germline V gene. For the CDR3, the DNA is TGTGCCAGCAGCCGAGGGGGAGAGGGTTCACCCCTCCACTTT. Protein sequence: CASSRGGEGSPLHF.

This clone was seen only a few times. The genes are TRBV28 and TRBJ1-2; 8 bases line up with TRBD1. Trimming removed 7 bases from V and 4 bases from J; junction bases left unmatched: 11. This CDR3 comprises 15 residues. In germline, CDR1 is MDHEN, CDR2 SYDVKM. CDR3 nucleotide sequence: TGTGCCAGCACCCCCTTCCGGGACAGGTTCTATGGCTACACCTTC. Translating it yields CASTPFRDRFYGYTF.

For the CDR3, the DNA is TGCGCCAGCAAGGAGTGGAGCCAAGAGACCCAGTACTTC. This gives the protein CASKEWSQETQYF. The rearrangement uses TRBV5-1 and TRBJ2-5, with D unresolved. CDR1 and CDR2 (germline): SGHRS, YFSETQ. This CDR3 has 13 amino acids. The ends were cut back, 6 bases at V and 1 base at J, with 10 bases in the middle.

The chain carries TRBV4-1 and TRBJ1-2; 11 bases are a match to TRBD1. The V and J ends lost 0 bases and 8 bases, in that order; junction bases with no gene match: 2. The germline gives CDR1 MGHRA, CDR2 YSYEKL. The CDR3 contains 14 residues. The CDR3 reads CASSQDRTGGGYTF. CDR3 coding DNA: TGCGCCAGCAGCCAAGATAGGACAGGGGGCGGCTACACCTTC.

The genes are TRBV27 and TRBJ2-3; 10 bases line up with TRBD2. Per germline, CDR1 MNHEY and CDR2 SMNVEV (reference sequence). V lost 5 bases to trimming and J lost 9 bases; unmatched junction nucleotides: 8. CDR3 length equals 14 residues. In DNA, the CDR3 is TGTGCCAGCAGTGAGGCTAGCGGGAGAGGGACGCAGTATTTT. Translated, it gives CASSEASGRGTQYF.

CDR3 residues: CASSEVAGDGYTF. The CDR3 coding sequence is TGCGCCAGCAGTGAAGTTGCAGGGGACGGCTACACCTTC. V gene TRBV10-2 combines with J gene TRBJ1-2, with a weak D call TRBD1 (6 bases). Trimming removed 3 bases from V and 8 bases from J, with 13 bases in between. The CDR3 is made up of 13 amino acids. Per the germline V gene, CDR1 is WSHSY and CDR2 is SAAADI.

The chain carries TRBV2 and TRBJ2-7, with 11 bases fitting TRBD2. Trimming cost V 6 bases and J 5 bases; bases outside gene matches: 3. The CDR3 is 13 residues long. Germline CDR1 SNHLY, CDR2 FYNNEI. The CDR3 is CASSGGLADEQYF. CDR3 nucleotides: TGTGCCAGCAGCGGGGGACTAGCGGACGAGCAGTACTTC.

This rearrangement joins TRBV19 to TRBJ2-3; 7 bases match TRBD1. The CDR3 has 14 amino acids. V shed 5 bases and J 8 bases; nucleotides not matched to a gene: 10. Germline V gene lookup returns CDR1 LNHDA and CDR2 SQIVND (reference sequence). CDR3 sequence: CASSPDRASRTQYF. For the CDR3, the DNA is TGTGCCAGTAGTCCAGACAGGGCCTCTCGTACGCAGTATTTT. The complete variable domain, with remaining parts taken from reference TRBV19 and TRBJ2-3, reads DGGITQSPKYLFRKEGQNVTLSCEQNLNHDAMYWYRQDPGQGLRLIYYSQIVNDFQKGDIAEGYSVSREKKESFPLTVTSAQKNPTAFYLCASSPDRASRTQYFGPGTRLTVL.

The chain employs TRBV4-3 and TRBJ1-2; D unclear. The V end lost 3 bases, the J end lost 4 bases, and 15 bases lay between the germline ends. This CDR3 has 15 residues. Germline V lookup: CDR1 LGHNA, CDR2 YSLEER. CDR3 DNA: TGCGCCAGCAGCCACTCAACGGGGATCTTCTATGGCTACACCTTC. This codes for CASSHSTGIFYGYTF.